The 5 T cell receptor beta chains in this list originate from one sample, sequenced in a study of blood T cell repertoires in COVID-19. Measured with immunoSEQ multiplex PCR; TCRdb has only the in-frame clones, and not every one. The sample has 300,000 to 450,000 clones; more than 70% are singletons. The material sequenced was PBMCs or T cells enriched from blood (not recorded which). The receptors originated from a man aged 40-50 years in a cohort exposed to, infected with or recovered from COVID-19 (not recorded which).

This chain connects TRBV7-6 to TRBJ2-1; 8 bases fit TRBD1. The germline V gene encodes CDR1 SGHVS and CDR2 FNYEAQ. This CDR3 region has 16 residues. With V trimmed by 5 bases and J by 4 bases, 10 bases remained unmatched. The CDR3 region is CASSGSRDRLYNEQFF. The DNA of the CDR3 is TGTGCCAGCAGCGGAAGCCGGGACAGGCTATACAATGAGCAGTTCTTC.

V is TRBV16 and J is TRBJ1-2; tentatively, D is TRBD1 (5 bases). Germline CDR1 and CDR2: KGHSY and FQNENV. The CDR3 runs to 14 residues. The V end was cut by 6 bases, the J end by 7 bases, with 18 bases between. CDR3 region: CASRGGAADGGYTF. The CDR3 bases are TGTGCCAGCAGGGGAGGGGCAGCGGATGGTGGCTACACCTTC.

The chain uses TRBV27 and TRBJ1-1; 11 bases line up with TRBD1. The germline V gene encodes CDR1 MNHEY and CDR2 SMNVEV (reference sequence). V trimming: 6 bases; J trimming: 7 bases; junction bases outside the gene matches: 7. The CDR3 extends over 14 amino acids. This chain's CDR3 is CASRELGTGGEAFF. DNA of the CDR3: TGTGCCAGCAGGGAGCTCGGGACAGGGGGTGAAGCTTTCTTT.

The chain uses TRBV7-3 and TRBJ1-6; D gene uncertain. The CDR3 loop spans 14 amino acids. V shed 1 base and J shed 7 bases, with 8 bases lying between them. In germline, CDR1 is SGHTA, CDR2 FQGTGA. CDR3 sequence: CASSLSGGNSPLHF. In nucleotides, the CDR3 is TGTGCCAGCAGCTTAAGTGGAGGGAATTCACCCCTCCACTTT.

The chain combines TRBV7-6 with TRBJ2-5; 9 bases are shared with TRBD2. V shed 5 bases, J shed 5 bases, and the junction held 9 bases outside the gene matches. The CDR3 totals 15 residues. Per germline, CDR1 SGHVS and CDR2 FNYEAQ. The chain's CDR3 is CASSLSRTSVETQYF. The CDR3 DNA reads as TGTGCCAGCAGCCTCTCAAGGACTAGCGTGGAGACCCAGTACTTC.